A selection of T cell receptor beta chains follows, all from one sample in a study of regulatory T cells in long-lasting Graves disease. TCRdb re-derived calls from the multiplex PCR reads in MiXCR, one entry per CDR3 protein. The sample yields roughly 400,000 distinct CDR3 sequences, approximately 22% seen once. Specimen: peripheral blood mononuclear cells (PBMCs), collected when the disease was refractory, from a patient treated with antithyroid drugs. The receptors come from a female donor with Graves disease. CDR3s include the opening cysteine and the closing phenylalanine or tryptophan. The D gene is left open where the match is weak. Clone size is given for some rows only: seen once, a few or many times, or a class if the clone is expanded.

D gene	J gene	clone size	V gene	CDR3 length	CDR3 DNA	CDR3 protein
NA	TRBJ2-7	many	TRBV10-3	12	TGTGCCATCAGTGACGAATCCTACGAGCAGTACTTC	CAISDESYEQYF
TRBD1	TRBJ2-7	many	TRBV2	14	TGTGCCAGCAGTGGACAGGGGGCCTCCTACGAGCAGTACTTC	CASSGQGASYEQYF
NA	TRBJ1-1	many	TRBV27	13	TGTGCCAGCAGAGAGGATTTGAACACTGAAGCTTTCTTT	CASREDLNTEAFF
NA	TRBJ2-2	NA	TRBV13	15	TGTGCCAGCAGCTTAGACCACAGGGTTTTCGGGGAGCTGTTTTTT	CASSLDHRVFGELFF
NA	TRBJ1-1	NA	TRBV6-1	16	TGTGCCAGCAGTCGGGTGTCGATAGGCACGGACACTGAAGCTTTCTTT	CASSRVSIGTDTEAFF
TRBD1	TRBJ2-2	many	TRBV24-1	17	TGTGCCACCAGTGACCCGGACAGGGGACGGAACACCGGGGAGCTGTTTTTT	CATSDPDRGRNTGELFF
TRBD1	TRBJ2-5	NA	TRBV18	15	TGTGCCAGCTCACCGGTACAGGGGGTACAAGAGACCCAGTACTTC	CASSPVQGVQETQYF
TRBD2	TRBJ2-1	NA	TRBV20-1	15	TGCAGTGCCCCCTCGTTAGCGGGGACCTACAATGAGCAGTTCTTC	CSAPSLAGTYNEQFF
NA	TRBJ2-7	many	TRBV27	14	TGTGCCAGCAGCTGGACAGTCGACGGCCTCGAGCAGTACTTC	CASSWTVDGLEQYF
TRBD1	TRBJ2-2	many	TRBV2	16	TGTGCCAGCAGTGTCCCGGGACAGGGTATTACCGGGGAGCTGTTTTTT	CASSVPGQGITGELFF
TRBD2	TRBJ2-5	NA	TRBV20-1	14	TGCAGTGCTAGCCGGCGGGAGTGGTTTGAGACCCAGTACTTC	CSASRREWFETQYF
NA	TRBJ2-7	NA	TRBV5-4	13	TGTGCCAGCAGCTTGGAGTGGCAGCACGAGCAGTACTTC	CASSLEWQHEQYF
NA	TRBJ2-2	many	TRBV15	15	TGTGCCACCAGAGGGGGGAATTCGAACACCGGGGAGCTGTTTTTT	CATRGGNSNTGELFF
TRBD1	TRBJ2-7	few	TRBV7-9	15	TGTGCCAGCAGCTTAGGGGACAGGGTGGTATGCGAGCAGTACTTC	CASSLGDRVVCEQYF
TRBD2	TRBJ2-4	NA	TRBV20-1	15	TGCAGTGCTGACCGACTAGCGGGAGGGAGACACATTCAGTACTTC	CSADRLAGGRHIQYF
TRBD1	TRBJ2-7	NA	TRBV30	14	TGTGCCTGGGGAGGGGGACAGGGACCCTACGAGCAGTACTTC	CAWGGGQGPYEQYF
NA	TRBJ2-2	few	TRBV20-1	15	TGCAGTGCTAGACGGTCACAGGGTGTCACCGGGGAGCTGTTTTTT	CSARRSQGVTGELFF
NA	TRBJ1-1	NA	TRBV20-1	13	TGCAGTGCTAGTTGGGCAGGGAGACCTGAAGCTTTCTTT	CSASWAGRPEAFF
NA	TRBJ2-3	few	TRBV30	14	TGTGCCTGGAGTGTACACTCGCCGGCAGATACGCAGTATTTT	CAWSVHSPADTQYF
NA	TRBJ1-2	NA	TRBV29-1	16	TGCAGCGCGAGGGAGACATTTACTTCCAAGCTGGGTGGCTACACCTTC	CSARETFTSKLGGYTF
TRBD1	TRBJ1-2	NA	TRBV5-6	14	TGTGCCAGCAGCTCCCAGGACAGGGTCTATGGCTACACCTTC	CASSSQDRVYGYTF
TRBD1	TRBJ2-2	many	TRBV28	18	TGTGCCAGCAGTGGCAGACAGGGAGTTTTTCCGGACACCGGGGAGCTGTTTTTT	CASSGRQGVFPDTGELFF
NA	TRBJ1-4	many	TRBV12-3/TRBV12-4	12	TGTGCCAGCAGTTTTGGTAATGAAAAACTGTTTTTT	CASSFGNEKLFF
TRBD1	TRBJ2-5	many	TRBV28	15	TGTGCCAGCAGTTTATGGGGACAGGGGAGGCAGACCCAGTACTTC	CASSLWGQGRQTQYF
TRBD2	TRBJ2-5	NA	TRBV5-1	15	TGCGCCAGCAGCTTAGGTAGCGGGAGCCAGGAGACCCAGTACTTC	CASSLGSGSQETQYF
NA	TRBJ2-7	few	TRBV18	16	TGTGCCAGCTCACCAGGGGTGGCAGACACTTACTACGAGCAGTACTTC	CASSPGVADTYYEQYF
TRBD1	TRBJ2-2	many	TRBV2	16	TGTGCCAGCAGCCCGGACAGGTGGTTAGTGACCGGGGAGCTGTTTTTT	CASSPDRWLVTGELFF
NA	TRBJ2-7	many	TRBV3-1	13	TGTGCCAGCAGCCAACTCGGGACGTACGAGCAGTACTTC	CASSQLGTYEQYF
NA	TRBJ2-7	many	TRBV6-9	14	TGTGCCAGCAGTTCGACATCGGCCTGGGACGAGCAGTACTTC	CASSSTSAWDEQYF
NA	TRBJ1-2	many	TRBV6-1	14	TGTGCCAGCAGTGCCTCCGGGGGCGACTATGGCTACACCTTC	CASSASGGDYGYTF
NA	TRBJ2-7	many	TRBV28	11	TGTGCCAGCAGTACGTCCCGCGAGCAGTACTTC	CASSTSREQYF
NA	TRBJ2-5	NA	TRBV15	16	TGTGCCACCAGCAGAGATAGCAGGGAGCCTACAGAGACCCAGTACTTC	CATSRDSREPTETQYF
TRBD1	TRBJ2-7	many	TRBV6-1	15	TGTGCCAGCAGTCCCACCGGGACAGGGGTCCACGAGCAGTACTTC	CASSPTGTGVHEQYF
NA	TRBJ2-7	many	TRBV28	11	TGTGCCAGCACCCGGGGGAACGAGCAGTACTTC	CASTRGNEQYF
TRBD1	TRBJ2-3	NA	TRBV12-3/TRBV12-4	12	TGTGCCAGCAGTTTCAATCCGGGACAGGAGTATTTT	CASSFNPGQEYF
NA	TRBJ2-3	NA	TRBV28	15	TGTGCCAGCATCAGTATATTGGGGGGCACAGATACGCAGTATTTT	CASISILGGTDTQYF
NA	TRBJ2-7	few	TRBV18	13	TGTGCCAGCTCGCGGACGACAAGGGTCGAGCAGTACTTC	CASSRTTRVEQYF
NA	TRBJ2-1	NA	TRBV18	14	TGTGCCAGCTCACCGGGACCAATAGACAATGAGCAGTTCTTC	CASSPGPIDNEQFF
TRBD1	TRBJ1-4	many	TRBV2	16	TGTGCCAGCAGTGAAGGGACAGGGCGTTTATACGAAAAACTGTTTTTT	CASSEGTGRLYEKLFF
NA	TRBJ1-1	many	TRBV11-2	18	TGTGCCAGCAGCTTACCCCCCCTTTTGTCGGTCTTGCCCACTGAAGCTTTCTTT	CASSLPPLLSVLPTEAFF
NA	TRBJ2-1	few	TRBV20-1	13	TGCAGTGCTAGAGATTCCCCCTACAATGAGCAGTTCTTC	CSARDSPYNEQFF
NA	TRBJ1-4	NA	TRBV6-1	14	TGTGCCAGCAGTCGAACCAGGAGCTTTGAAAAACTGTTTTTT	CASSRTRSFEKLFF
NA	TRBJ2-7	NA	TRBV25-1	13	TGTGCCAGCAGTGATTTGAGACAGAGGGAGCAGTACTTC	CASSDLRQREQYF
TRBD1	TRBJ2-5	many	TRBV24-1	14	TGTGCCACCAGTGACCTTGGGACAGATGAGACCCAGTACTTC	CATSDLGTDETQYF
NA	TRBJ2-7	NA	TRBV24-1	14	TGTGCCACCAGCTCGGGGGTTCCTTCCTACGAGCAGTACTTC	CATSSGVPSYEQYF
NA	TRBJ1-3	few	TRBV19	14	TGTGCCAGTAGGTCGGGAGGCTCTGGAAACACCATATATTTT	CASRSGGSGNTIYF
NA	TRBJ2-7	NA	TRBV29-1	14	TGCAGCGTTGGGGGATCCCCCGAAGACTACGAGCAGTACTTC	CSVGGSPEDYEQYF
NA	TRBJ2-3	NA	TRBV20-1	13	TGCAGTGCCAGGACTGGAGGTACCGATACGCAGTATTTT	CSARTGGTDTQYF
TRBD1	TRBJ2-5	once	TRBV27	13	TGTGCCAGCGCTACAGGGGGCGGGGAGACCCAGTACTTC	CASATGGGETQYF
NA	TRBJ2-2	NA	TRBV15	13	TGTGCCACCAGTATAGATGGTCCCGGGGAGCTGTTTTTT	CATSIDGPGELFF
NA	TRBJ2-3	NA	TRBV28	14	TGTGCCAGCAGTTTTCTGTTGGGCGCAGATACGCAGTATTTT	CASSFLLGADTQYF
NA	TRBJ2-5	NA	TRBV30	15	TGTGCCTGGAGTGTACACGGAGCCGGGTGGGAGACCCAGTACTTC	CAWSVHGAGWETQYF
TRBD1	TRBJ1-2	many	TRBV28	15	TGTGCCAGCAGTTACTACTCGGGACAGGGCTATGGCTACACCTTC	CASSYYSGQGYGYTF
TRBD2	TRBJ2-3	NA	TRBV29-1	19	TGCAGCGCTGCGGGGACTAGCGGGAGGGCCGCCCTTAGCACAGATACGCAGTATTTT	CSAAGTSGRAALSTDTQYF